This note documents a single T cell receptor (beta chain) sequence. Antigen unknown. The V gene lost 0 bases and the J gene lost 7 bases, with 13 bases spanning the gap. The CDR3 runs 15 residues. Per the germline V gene, CDR1 is SGHKS and CDR2 is YYEKEE (reference sequence). The entry originates in a study of T cell responses to AZD1222 COVID-19 vaccine. Findings and caveats of the study: Elevations in Spike-specific TCR breadth and depth followed administration of two AZD1222 doses. Only after the peak T cell response were repertoires sampled. Females made up more of the donors, who were largely white British, and clonal diversity may have come out too low.

TCRdb's table, derived via immunoSEQ multiplex PCR, lists solely in-frame clones and lacks some. The sample has 120,000 or so clones; 86% are singletons. The chain recombines TRBV5-5 with TRBJ1-4, with D tentatively TRBD1 (5 bases). The TCR comes from an adult who received the AZD1222 COVID-19 vaccine. This specimen consisted of peripheral blood, obtained 28 days after the second AZD1222 dose. CDR3 in amino acids: CASSLGGRRLEKLFF. Written as DNA, the CDR3 is TGTGCCAGCAGCTTGGGGGGCCGGCGCCTTGAAAAACTGTTTTTT.